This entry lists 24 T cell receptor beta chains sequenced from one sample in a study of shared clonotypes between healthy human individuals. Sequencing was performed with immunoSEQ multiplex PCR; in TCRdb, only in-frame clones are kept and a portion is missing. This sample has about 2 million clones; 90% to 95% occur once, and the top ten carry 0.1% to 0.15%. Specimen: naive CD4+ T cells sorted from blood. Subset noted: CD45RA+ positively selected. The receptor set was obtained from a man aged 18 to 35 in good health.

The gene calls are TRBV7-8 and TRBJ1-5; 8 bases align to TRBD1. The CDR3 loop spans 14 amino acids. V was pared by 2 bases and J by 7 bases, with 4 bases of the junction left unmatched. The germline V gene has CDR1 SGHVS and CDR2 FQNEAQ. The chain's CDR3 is CASSLSGGDQPQHF. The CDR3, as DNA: TGTGCCAGCAGCTTATCAGGGGGCGACCAGCCCCAGCATTTT.

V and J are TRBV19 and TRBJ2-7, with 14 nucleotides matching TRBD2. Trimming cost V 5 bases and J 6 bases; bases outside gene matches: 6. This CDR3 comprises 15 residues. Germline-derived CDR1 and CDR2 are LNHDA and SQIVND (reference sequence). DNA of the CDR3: TGTGCCAGTAGTCCGGCGGGACTAGCGGGAGCCGAGCAGTACTTC. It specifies CASSPAGLAGAEQYF.

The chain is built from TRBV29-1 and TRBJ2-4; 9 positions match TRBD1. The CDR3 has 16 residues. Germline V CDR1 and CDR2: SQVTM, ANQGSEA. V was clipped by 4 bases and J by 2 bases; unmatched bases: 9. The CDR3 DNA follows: TGCAGCGTTGCTACAGGGGGCGCCCAGTCCAAAAACATTCAGTACTTC. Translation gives CSVATGGAQSKNIQYF.

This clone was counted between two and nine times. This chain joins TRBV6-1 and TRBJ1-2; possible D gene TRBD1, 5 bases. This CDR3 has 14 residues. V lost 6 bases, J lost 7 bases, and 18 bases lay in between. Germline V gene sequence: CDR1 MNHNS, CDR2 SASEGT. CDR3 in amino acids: CASRGGTSPPGYTF. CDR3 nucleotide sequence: TGTGCCAGCAGAGGAGGGACTTCGCCTCCTGGCTACACCTTC.

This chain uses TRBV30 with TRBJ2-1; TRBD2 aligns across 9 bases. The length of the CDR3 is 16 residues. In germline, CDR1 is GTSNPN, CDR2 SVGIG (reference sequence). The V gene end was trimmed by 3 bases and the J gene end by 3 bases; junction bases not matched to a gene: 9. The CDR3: CAWSRKLAGSYNEQFF. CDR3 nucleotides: TGTGCCTGGAGCCGTAAACTAGCGGGTAGCTACAATGAGCAGTTCTTC. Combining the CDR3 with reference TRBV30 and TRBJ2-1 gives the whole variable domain SQTIHQWPATLVQPVGSPLSLECTVEGTSNPNLYWYRQAAGRGLQLLFYSVGIGQISSEVPQNLSASRPQDRQFILSSKKLLLSDSGFYLCAWSRKLAGSYNEQFFGPGTRLTVL.

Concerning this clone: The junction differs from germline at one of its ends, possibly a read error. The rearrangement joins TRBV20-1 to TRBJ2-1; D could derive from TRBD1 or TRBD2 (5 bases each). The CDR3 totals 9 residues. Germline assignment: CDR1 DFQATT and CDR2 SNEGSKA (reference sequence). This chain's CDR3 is CSASLQGLF. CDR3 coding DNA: TGCAGTGCTAGCCTGCAGGGACTCTTC.

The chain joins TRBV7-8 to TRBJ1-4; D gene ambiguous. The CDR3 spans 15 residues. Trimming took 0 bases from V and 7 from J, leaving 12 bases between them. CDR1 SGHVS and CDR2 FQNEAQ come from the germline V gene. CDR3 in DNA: TGTGCCAGCAGCTTAGCACCCGGGCGGAGTGAAAAACTGTTTTTT. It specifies CASSLAPGRSEKLFF.

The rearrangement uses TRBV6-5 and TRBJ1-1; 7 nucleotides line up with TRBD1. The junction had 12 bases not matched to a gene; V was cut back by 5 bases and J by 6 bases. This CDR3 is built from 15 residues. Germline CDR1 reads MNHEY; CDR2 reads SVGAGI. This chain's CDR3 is CASSDWDSELAEAFF. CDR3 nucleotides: TGTGCCAGCAGTGACTGGGACAGTGAGCTGGCTGAAGCTTTCTTT.

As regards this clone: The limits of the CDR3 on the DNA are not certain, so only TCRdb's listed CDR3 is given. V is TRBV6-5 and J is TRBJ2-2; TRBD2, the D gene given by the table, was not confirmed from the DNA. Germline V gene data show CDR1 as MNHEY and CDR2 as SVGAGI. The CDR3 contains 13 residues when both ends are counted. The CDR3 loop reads CASSSSEAGELFF.

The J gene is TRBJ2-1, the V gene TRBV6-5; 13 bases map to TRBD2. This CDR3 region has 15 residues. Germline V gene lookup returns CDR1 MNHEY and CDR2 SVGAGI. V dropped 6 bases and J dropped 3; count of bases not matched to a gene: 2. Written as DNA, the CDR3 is TGTGCCAGCAGGAGGACTAGCGGGGGCTACAATGAGCAGTTCTTC. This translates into CASRRTSGGYNEQFF.

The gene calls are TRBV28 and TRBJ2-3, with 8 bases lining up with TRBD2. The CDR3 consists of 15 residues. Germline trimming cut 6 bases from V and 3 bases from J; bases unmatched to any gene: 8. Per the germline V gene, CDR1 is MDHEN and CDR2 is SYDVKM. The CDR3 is CASRTSRGGTDTQYF. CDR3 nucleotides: TGTGCCAGCAGAACTTCCCGGGGGGGGACAGATACGCAGTATTTT.

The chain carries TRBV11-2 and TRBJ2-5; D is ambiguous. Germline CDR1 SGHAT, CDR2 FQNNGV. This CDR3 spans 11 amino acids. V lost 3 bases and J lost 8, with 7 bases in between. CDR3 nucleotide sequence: TGTGCCAGCAGCTTGGTCGCTACCCAGTACTTC. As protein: CASSLVATQYF.

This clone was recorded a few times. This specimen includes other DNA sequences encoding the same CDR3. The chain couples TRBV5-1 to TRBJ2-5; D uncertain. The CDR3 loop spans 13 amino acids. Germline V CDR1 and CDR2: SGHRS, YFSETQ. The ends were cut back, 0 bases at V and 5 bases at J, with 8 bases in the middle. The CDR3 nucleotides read TGCGCCAGCAGCTTGGGGCTTGGGGAGACCCAGTACTTC. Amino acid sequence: CASSLGLGETQYF. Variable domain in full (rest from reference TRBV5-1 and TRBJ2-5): KAGVTQTPRYLIKTRGQQVTLSCSPISGHRSVSWYQQTPGQGLQFLFEYFSETQRNKGNFPGRFSGRQFSNSRSEMNVSTLELGDSALYLCASSLGLGETQYFGPGTRLLVL.

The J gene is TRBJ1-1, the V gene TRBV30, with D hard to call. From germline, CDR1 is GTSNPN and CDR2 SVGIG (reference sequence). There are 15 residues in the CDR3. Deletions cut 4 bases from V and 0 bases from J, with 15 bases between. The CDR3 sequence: CAWTPSVALNTEAFF. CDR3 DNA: TGTGCCTGGACCCCTTCGGTGGCCTTGAACACTGAAGCTTTCTTT.

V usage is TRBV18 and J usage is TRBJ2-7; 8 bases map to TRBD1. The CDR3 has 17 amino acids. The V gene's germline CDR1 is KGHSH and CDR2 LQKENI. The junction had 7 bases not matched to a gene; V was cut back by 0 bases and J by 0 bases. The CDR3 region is CASSPPTGQANSYEQYF. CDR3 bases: TGTGCCAGCTCACCACCAACGGGACAGGCGAACTCCTACGAGCAGTACTTC.

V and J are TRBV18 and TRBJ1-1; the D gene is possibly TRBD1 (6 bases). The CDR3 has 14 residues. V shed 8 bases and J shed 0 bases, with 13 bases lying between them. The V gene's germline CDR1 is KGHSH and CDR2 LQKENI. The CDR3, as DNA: TGTGCCAGCGCAAAACAGGGCGTGAACACTGAAGCTTTCTTT. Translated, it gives CASAKQGVNTEAFF.

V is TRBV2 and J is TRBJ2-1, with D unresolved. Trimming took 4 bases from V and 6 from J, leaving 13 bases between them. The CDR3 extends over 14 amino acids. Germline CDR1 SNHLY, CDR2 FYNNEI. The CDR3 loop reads CASSVDSLGNEQFF. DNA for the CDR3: TGTGCCAGCAGTGTAGACTCATTGGGCAATGAGCAGTTCTTC.

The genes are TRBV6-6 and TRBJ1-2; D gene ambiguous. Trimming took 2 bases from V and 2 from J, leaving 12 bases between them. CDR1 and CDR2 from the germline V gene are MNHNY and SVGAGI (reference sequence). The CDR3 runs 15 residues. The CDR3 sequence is CASSYGFGSNYGYTF. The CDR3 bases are TGTGCCAGCAGTTACGGGTTTGGCAGCAACTATGGCTACACCTTC.

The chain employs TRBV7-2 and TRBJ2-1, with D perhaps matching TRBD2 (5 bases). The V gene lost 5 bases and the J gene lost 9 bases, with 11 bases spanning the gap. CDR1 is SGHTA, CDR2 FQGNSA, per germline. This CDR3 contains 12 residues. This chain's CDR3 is CASSPFGGEQFF. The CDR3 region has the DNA TGTGCCAGCAGCCCGTTTGGAGGTGAGCAGTTCTTC.

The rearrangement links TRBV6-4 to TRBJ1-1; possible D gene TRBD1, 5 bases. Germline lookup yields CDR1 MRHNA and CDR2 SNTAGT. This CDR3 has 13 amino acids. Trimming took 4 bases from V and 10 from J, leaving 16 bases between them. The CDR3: CASSVVSGERAFF. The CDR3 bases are TGTGCCAGCAGTGTCGTATCGGGGGAGAGAGCTTTCTTT.

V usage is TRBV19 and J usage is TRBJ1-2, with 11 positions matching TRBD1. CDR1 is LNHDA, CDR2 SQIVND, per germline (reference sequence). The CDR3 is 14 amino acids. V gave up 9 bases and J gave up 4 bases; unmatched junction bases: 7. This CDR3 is CASQDRGLGYGYTF. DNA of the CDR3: TGTGCCAGCCAGGACAGGGGGCTTGGCTATGGCTACACCTTC.

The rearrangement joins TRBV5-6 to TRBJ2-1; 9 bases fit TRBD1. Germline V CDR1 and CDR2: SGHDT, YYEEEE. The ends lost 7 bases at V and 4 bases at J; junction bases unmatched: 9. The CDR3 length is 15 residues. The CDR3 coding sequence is TGTGCCAGCGGGGCGAGGGACAGGGTGTACAATGAGCAGTTCTTC. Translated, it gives CASGARDRVYNEQFF.

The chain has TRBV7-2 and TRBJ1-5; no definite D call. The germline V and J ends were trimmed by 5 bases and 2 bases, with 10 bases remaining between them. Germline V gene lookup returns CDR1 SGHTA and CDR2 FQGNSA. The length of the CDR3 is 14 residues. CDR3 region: CASSPGVGNQPQHF. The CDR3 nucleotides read TGTGCCAGCAGCCCCGGGGTAGGCAATCAGCCCCAGCATTTT.

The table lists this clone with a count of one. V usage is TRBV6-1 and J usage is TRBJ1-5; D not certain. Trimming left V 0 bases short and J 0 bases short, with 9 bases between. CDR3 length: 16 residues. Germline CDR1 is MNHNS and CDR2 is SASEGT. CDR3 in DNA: TGTGCCAGCAGTGAAGCGTTCGGGTATAGCAATCAGCCCCAGCATTTT. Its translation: CASSEAFGYSNQPQHF.